This T cell receptor beta chain was obtained from a study of T cells in Graves' hyperthyroidism and ophthalmopathy. The CDR3 numbers 14 amino acids, ends counted. Per germline, CDR1 MDHEN and CDR2 SYDVKM. Researchers barred patients who had uncontrolled infection, other autoimmune disease, pregnancy or lactation. Orbital computed tomography, thyroid ultrasound, serum thyroxine and TRAb, and clinical symptoms together informed the diagnoses. The PBMCs were taken from about 10 ml of fresh peripheral blood. Template material for amplifying TCR beta CDR3 regions consisted of RNA transcripts. Carried out on the TCR CDR3, a first-round RT-PCR used the HTBI primer set. TCRdb re-called the multiplex PCR reads through MiXCR, storing one row per CDR3 protein. Of around 300,000 distinct CDR3 sequences in the sample, about 15% are singletons; the top ten hold around 23%. Points from the study as a whole: Blood shared most expanded thyroid clonotypes above 0.001.

This clonotype has ten or more counts. The antigen remains unidentified. The DNA is left out, because the CDR3 cannot be placed on it with certainty; the CDR3 is given as TCRdb lists it. The V and J genes are TRBV28 and TRBJ1-2; the D call in the table, TRBD1, was not verified against the DNA. The material sequenced was blood. This receptor was identified in a woman under 40 with Graves' hyperthyroidism. CDR3 region: CASSFLAGNYGYTF.